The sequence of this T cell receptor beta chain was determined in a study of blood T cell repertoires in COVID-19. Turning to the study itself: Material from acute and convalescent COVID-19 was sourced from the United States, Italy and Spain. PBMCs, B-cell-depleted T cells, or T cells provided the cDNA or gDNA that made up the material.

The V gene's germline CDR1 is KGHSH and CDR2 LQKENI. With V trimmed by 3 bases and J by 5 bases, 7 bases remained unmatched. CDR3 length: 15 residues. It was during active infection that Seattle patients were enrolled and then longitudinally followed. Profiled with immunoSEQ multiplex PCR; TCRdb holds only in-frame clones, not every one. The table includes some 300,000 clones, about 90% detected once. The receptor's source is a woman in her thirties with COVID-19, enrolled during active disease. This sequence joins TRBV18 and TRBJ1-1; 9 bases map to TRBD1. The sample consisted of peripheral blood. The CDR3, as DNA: TGTGCCAGCTCACCTACAGGGGGCGCGAGGACTGAAGCTTTCTTT. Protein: CASSPTGGARTEAFF.